This T cell receptor (beta chain) came from a study of cytomegalovirus exposure and HLA in healthy donors (dated by TCRdb to the late 2010s). For the wider study: In an earlier analysis of 587 of the donors, under 300 Gb of sequence data and 117 million unique TCR beta sequences from 150 million to 200 million T cells were reported. An early release covering 550 to 650 HLA-typed donors comprised about 300 gigabases of sequencing data and about 90 million unique TCR sequences. The genetic ancestry cluster associated with self-reported Caucasian donors included 81% of the approximately 400 genotyped donors. The aim of the study was to test whether cataloging public T cell receptors could identify signatures of past pathogen exposure. The study profiled the T cell repertoires of about 640 subjects by immunosequencing and related them to cytomegalovirus serostatus. In addition to the first cohort of hundreds of subjects, a separate validation cohort of 130 or so different subjects was used. To predict cytomegalovirus infection status, the study combined high-throughput TCR immunosequencing, statistical association of individual TCRs with disease status, and machine learning. A later analysis re-analyzed previously published TCR beta repertoires from 666 donors and added high-resolution HLA genotyping to study TCR occurrence patterns. Rather than using new phenotypic data, the later analysis identified candidate immune exposures from TCR beta sequences and from how often those sequences occurred across donors. An earlier analysis of 587 of the donors used high-throughput TCR beta sequencing to judge whether each TCR beta V gene segment behaved as functional or pseudogenic. Alongside the repertoire data, information on donor age, sex, ethnicity and CMV serostatus was compiled. Genome-wide SNP genotypes for about 60% of the roughly 670 donors were used in a later genetic analysis, which treated that subset as a discovery cohort. Every discovery cohort repertoire had been produced on one sequencing platform. Class I and class II HLA loci were covered by the typing at four-digit resolution. The number of typed donors differed by locus: roughly 629-630 for A, B, C, DRB1 and DQB1; some 500 for DQA1; approximately 600 for DPA1; and some 430 for DPB1. Because of strong linkage in the cohort, roughly five DR-DQ haplotypes were treated as single units for association and clustering. Across around 400 genotyped donors of the cohort, an average of roughly 250,000 unique TCR beta nucleotide sequences per donor were sequenced, and approximately 17% of those sequences were non-productive.

Results the study describes overall, beyond this receptor: When HLA alleles, especially DR and DQ, strongly co-occurred, TCR associations were difficult to assign to individual alleles. Because counts were too low, about 18 rarely observed V segments, including chromosome 9 orphons, were left out of the earlier analysis of 587 of the donors. In the study, around 150 TCR beta chains were listed as associated with cytomegalovirus. The authors suggested that the approach could potentially be extended to other disease states and immunological phenotypes. Only TCR beta chains were sequenced in this cohort, and the absence of alpha or paired-chain data limited detectable features. Broadly in line with IMGT annotations, most TCR beta V segments showed up in productive rearrangements about 90% or about 30% of the time in an earlier analysis of approximately 640 of the donors. The only immune exposure information available for the cohort was CMV serostatus. The presence/absence analyses assumed that sequencing depth was roughly uniform across donors, and that assumption may not be true. A few of the identified cytomegalovirus-associated TCR beta chains were confirmed in vitro to be specific for cytomegalovirus antigens. Cytomegalovirus status was reported to be diagnosed by the classifier with high specificity and sensitivity in both the original and validation cohorts. A later analysis found that most CMV-associated TCR beta chains appeared HLA-restricted, with HLA associations seemingly driven largely by CMV exposure. Because the 87-base-pair reads could not distinguish some IMGT-functional V segments, including TRBV6-2 and TRBV6-3, those segments were excluded. According to a later genetic analysis, donors in an Asian-associated ancestry cluster had fewer N-insertions in productive TCRs than the approximately 650-donor mean. Linkage disequilibrium might explain the correlated functional status among segregating V segments, but an unknown experimental factor could not be ruled out. Because some donors lacked HLA typing at each locus, the association tests relied only on the typed subset. According to a later analysis, parvovirus B19, influenza, CMV and Epstein-Barr virus appeared linked to several top co-occurrence clusters. In a later analysis, 15,000 to 20,000 TCR beta sequences were associated with specific HLA alleles at a false discovery rate of 0.05. According to a later analysis, TCR association rates differed among HLA loci, with DRB1 alleles showing the most associated TCRs and HLA-C alleles showing the fewest. An association between a missense DCLRE1C variant and V-gene and J-gene trimming of TCR beta chains was found in a later genetic analysis and replicated in an independent cohort. The sequencing pipeline was judged likely to have produced a cluster of highly shared sequence variants as a technical artifact. While some public TCRs were present in many individuals, most TCR sequences turned up only very rarely across donors. Compared with equally common non-associated chains, HLA-associated TCR beta chains in a later analysis were more clonally expanded and had lower generation probabilities. A further reported finding was that TCR beta sequences accurately predicted the HLA-A and HLA-B alleles for most subjects in the first cohort.

The protocol used for the library was the immunoSEQ multiplex PCR assay. For the multiplex PCR, a mixture combining 60 forward primers for TCR Vbeta segments and 13 reverse primers for TCR Jbeta segments was used. Amplification of the CDR3 region of rearranged TCR beta genes was performed with a multiplex PCR assay on genomic DNA. Amplified TCR beta libraries were sequenced as 87-base-pair reads on the Illumina HiSeq System. As for how the authors treated the data: Across the 670 or so repertoires, a later analysis counted tens of millions of unique TCR beta chains, 9.5 million to 12 million of which were shared by at least two donors. A nearest-neighbor algorithm error-corrected the raw reads and collapsed the reads into unique sequences, merging closely related sequences to remove PCR and sequencing errors. CDR3 sequences were aligned to IMGT reference sequences to assign V, D and J gene segments. For a sequence to be retained, a match of at least six nucleotides was required to both a V gene segment and a J gene segment. Rearrangements were called productive when the CDR3 lacked stop codons and stayed in frame with V and J; all others were non-productive. CDR3 was defined according to IMGT convention as the region running from the second conserved V-encoded cysteine to the conserved J-encoded phenylalanine. The earlier analysis of about 560 of the donors excluded any sequence lacking an unambiguous match to a single V gene segment. In an earlier analysis of roughly 500 of the donors, V segments were called functional above 56.7% productive rearrangements and were called segregating when the between-donor standard deviation exceeded 5%. A statistical classification framework was developed to diagnose cytomegalovirus status using the catalog of TCR beta chain sequences. In a later analysis, V and J genes were assigned by comparing TCR nucleotide sequences against IMGT/GENE-DB human TR gene sequences. In a later analysis, CDR3 sequences and most-parsimonious VDJ recombination scenarios were assigned using the TCRdist pipeline. In a later analysis, each TCR beta chain was defined by its CDR3 amino acid sequence together with its V-gene family, and reads without a unique V-gene family were excluded. To address suspected cross-contamination and a sequencing artifact, a later analysis removed roughly 640 highly shared, low-generation-probability nucleotide sequences. For each public chain, a later analysis derived a clonal expansion index from normalized ranks of inferred template counts within each repertoire. In a later analysis, generation probabilities were computed using a VDJ recombination model fitted to out-of-frame rearrangements, and the results were checked against IGoR. In a later analysis, TCR-TCR, TCR-HLA and TCR-CMV co-occurrence was scored with hypergeometric tests, and a repertoire-size bias correction was applied to TCR pairs. In a later analysis, false discovery rates were estimated by permuting HLA or CMV assignments 20 times. A later analysis grouped co-occurring TCRs with DBSCAN, adding TCRdist sequence similarity when clustering within HLA-allele-positive subsets. Repertoires with fewer than 30,000 or more than 120,000 public chains, plus five repertoires with anomalous nucleotide sharing, were excluded from co-occurrence clustering. The clones in this table, taken by TCRdb from immuneACCESS, are in-frame only. Not every clone is retained; where verified, under half of the shortfall comes from an unresolved V gene, and the cause of the rest is unknown. For V, J and clone size, that table is used; D and trimming come from the DNA. This sample holds more than 150,000 clones; roughly 82% were observed only once. Of the sample, more than 1.5% is held by the ten largest clones.

A word on this clone: There is no known antigen for this receptor. No base quality values were provided; no much bigger clone lies one nucleotide off.

The cohort was made up of about 610 healthy bone marrow donors. At the time of sampling, every cohort member was nominally healthy, though immune exposures that went unrecorded were likely present. The donor tested CMV seronegative and was one of the 352 seronegative cohort members. A peripheral blood sample was collected from each donor, and TCR beta sequencing was performed on peripheral blood mononuclear cells. The Qiagen DNeasy Blood Extraction Kit was used to extract genomic DNA from the blood cell samples. At the junction V is shortened by 3 bases and J by 13 bases; bases outside the gene matches: 20. CDR1 and CDR2, per the germline V gene (reference sequence), are GTSNPN and SVGIG. Including cysteine and phenylalanine, the CDR3 has 15 amino acids. Of the read, only the CDR3 DNA is kept; its 45 bases are in frame from base 1.

This receptor was taken from a man aged 35 to 55 in good health and CMV-seronegative. Sequencing input: PBMCs. Recombination linked TRBV30 to TRBJ1-2, and 7 junction bases match TRBD1. The bases read TGTGCCTGGAGCCAAAAGACAGGGAATTGGCTTGAGGGCACCTTC. Its product reads: CAWSQKTGNWLEGTF.